These T cell receptor beta chains were read from a single sample in a study of PD-1 blockade in mismatch repair-deficient tumors. Here immunoSEQ multiplex PCR was the method, and the copy in TCRdb shows in-frame clones only, minus some. This table holds 45,000 to 55,000 clones, about 84% found once. This material consisted of peripheral blood, taken less than 21 weeks after starting pembrolizumab. The origin of the receptors is an adult with mismatch repair-deficient cancer. The CDR3 runs from the conserved cysteine through the conserved F or W. Each record gives: clone size, D gene, V gene, CDR3 length, J gene, CDR3 protein, CDR3 DNA. D genes are given only for firm matches. The size entry is marked missing in some rows and otherwise reads once, few, many or a size class.

NA,NA,TRBV11-3,14,TRBJ1-2,CASSLETGNYGYTF,TGTGCCAGCAGCTTAGAAACAGGGAACTATGGCTACACCTTC
NA,NA,TRBV9,11,TRBJ2-7,CASSGAYEQYF,TGTGCCAGCAGTGGGGCCTACGAGCAGTACTTC
NA,TRBD1,TRBV15,15,TRBJ1-2,CATSRDMGQGNGYTF,TGTGCTACCAGCAGAGATATGGGACAGGGCAATGGCTACACCTTC
NA,NA,TRBV18,12,TRBJ1-1,CASSPPLQSAFF,TGTGCCAGCTCACCACCGTTACAGTCAGCTTTCTTT
NA,NA,TRBV19,15,TRBJ2-1,CASIQEGGPYNEQFF,TGTGCCAGTATCCAAGAGGGGGGACCCTACAATGAGCAGTTCTTC
NA,NA,TRBV29-1,12,TRBJ1-1,CSVALRDTEAFF,TGCAGCGTTGCGCTTAGGGACACTGAAGCTTTCTTT
NA,NA,TRBV7-9,15,TRBJ2-1,CASSPSRGSYNEQFF,TGTGCCAGCAGCCCTTCACGGGGCTCCTACAATGAGCAGTTCTTC
NA,TRBD2,TRBV6-5,15,TRBJ2-3,CASSLAGGRTDTQYF,TGTGCCAGCAGCCTAGCGGGAGGTCGCACAGATACGCAGTATTTT
NA,TRBD2,TRBV5-1,15,TRBJ2-1,CASSLVTSGSNEQFF,TGCGCCAGCAGCTTGGTGACTAGCGGGAGTAATGAGCAGTTCTTC
NA,NA,TRBV21-1,18,TRBJ2-5,CASSKGVPSGMGQETQYF,TGTGCCAGCAGCAAAGGAGTCCCCAGCGGGATGGGCCAAGAGACCCAGTACTTC
NA,TRBD1,TRBV5-5,12,TRBJ2-3,CASLRTGTGWYF,TGTGCCAGCTTAAGAACCGGGACAGGGTGGTATTTT
NA,TRBD2,TRBV30,14,TRBJ2-7,CAWSTSGGSYEQYF,TGTGCCTGGTCTACTAGCGGGGGGTCCTACGAGCAGTACTTC
NA,TRBD2,TRBV9,20,TRBJ2-7,CASRDYRGEGLAGVSYEQYF,TGTGCCAGCAGAGATTACAGGGGCGAGGGACTAGCGGGAGTATCCTACGAGCAGTACTTC
once,NA,TRBV11-3,14,TRBJ2-3,CASSKRQNTDTQYF,TGTGCCAGCAGCAAACGACAGAACACAGATACGCAGTATTTT
NA,NA,TRBV6-6,14,TRBJ1-2,CASSLPGSRNGYTF,TGTGCCAGCAGTCTCCCGGGGTCCCGTAATGGCTACACCTTC
NA,TRBD2,TRBV6-6,15,TRBJ2-7,CASKGASGGSYEQYF,TGTGCCAGCAAAGGGGCTAGCGGGGGGTCCTACGAGCAGTACTTC
NA,NA,TRBV5-1,16,TRBJ2-2,CASSDYPRDNTGELFF,TGCGCCAGCAGCGACTACCCCAGGGATAACACCGGGGAGCTGTTTTTT
NA,NA,TRBV9,15,TRBJ2-1,CASSVGGGRIDEQFF,TGTGCCAGCAGCGTCGGTGGGGGGAGGATTGATGAGCAGTTCTTC
NA,TRBD2,TRBV5-1,16,TRBJ2-5,CASSRTLAGGGETQYF,TGCGCCAGCAGCCGAACGTTAGCGGGAGGCGGGGAGACCCAGTACTTC
NA,TRBD1,TRBV5-4,17,TRBJ2-5,CASSFRGQGGGQETQYF,TGTGCCAGCAGCTTCCGGGGACAGGGGGGTGGGCAAGAGACCCAGTACTTC
few,NA,TRBV7-8,14,TRBJ1-5,CASSFRRVNQPQHF,TGTGCCAGCAGCTTCAGGCGAGTAAATCAGCCCCAGCATTTT
few,TRBD1,TRBV2,16,TRBJ2-7,CASSTSDRVPSYEQYF,TGTGCCAGCAGTACCTCGGACAGGGTGCCCTCCTACGAGCAGTACTTC
NA,NA,TRBV6-6,15,TRBJ2-1,CASSINRGSYNEQFF,TGTGCCAGCAGTATAAATCGGGGCTCCTACAATGAGCAGTTCTTC
NA,NA,TRBV18,13,TRBJ1-5,CASSGTTNQPQHF,TGTGCCAGCTCAGGGACAACAAATCAGCCCCAGCATTTT
once,TRBD2,TRBV11-2,14,TRBJ2-5,CASSQSGNQETQYF,TGTGCCAGCAGTCAGAGCGGGAATCAGGAGACCCAGTACTTC
NA,NA,TRBV7-2,15,TRBJ1-2,CASSLETADVYGYTF,TGTGCCAGCAGCTTAGAAACAGCTGACGTCTATGGCTACACCTTC
NA,NA,TRBV10-3,12,TRBJ2-5,CAIAEYQETQYF,TGTGCCATCGCGGAGTACCAAGAGACCCAGTACTTC
once,NA,TRBV7-9,14,TRBJ1-4,CASSSSGGNEKLFF,TGTGCCAGCAGCTCTTCCGGGGGTAATGAAAAACTGTTTTTT
NA,TRBD1,TRBV5-4,14,TRBJ2-7,CASRWTGGPYEQYF,TGTGCCAGCAGATGGACAGGGGGCCCCTACGAGCAGTACTTC
NA,NA,TRBV5-1,13,TRBJ2-3,CASSFRDTDTQYF,TGCGCCAGCAGCTTTCGGGACACAGATACGCAGTATTTT
once,NA,TRBV14,14,TRBJ1-1,CASSPERVGTEAFF,TGTGCCAGCAGCCCGGAGAGGGTAGGGACTGAAGCTTTCTTT
once,TRBD2,TRBV9,15,TRBJ2-3,CASSEGTSGKDTQYF,TGTGCCAGCAGCGAGGGGACTAGCGGGAAAGATACGCAGTATTTT
NA,TRBD1,TRBV6-1,13,TRBJ2-7,CASSDRESREQYF,TGTGCCAGCAGCGACAGGGAGTCGCGGGAGCAGTACTTC
NA,NA,TRBV7-2,13,TRBJ1-1,CASSLRVATEAFF,TGTGCCAGCAGCTTACGAGTAGCCACTGAAGCTTTCTTT
NA,NA,TRBV7-8,14,TRBJ1-1,CASSTRWMNTEAFF,TGTGCCAGCAGCACCCGGTGGATGAACACTGAAGCTTTCTTT
NA,TRBD1,TRBV30,11,TRBJ1-2,CAWSSGGGYTF,TGTGCCTGGAGTTCAGGGGGTGGCTACACCTTC
few,TRBD1,TRBV5-4,17,TRBJ2-1,CASSLDRGQLAEPEQFF,TGTGCCAGCAGCTTAGACAGGGGGCAACTAGCGGAACCTGAGCAGTTCTTC
few,TRBD2,TRBV7-2,13,TRBJ2-7,CASRNGGAYEQYF,TGTGCCAGCAGAAACGGGGGGGCCTACGAGCAGTACTTC
NA,NA,TRBV10-3,13,TRBJ1-4,CAISGRVNEKLFF,TGTGCCATCAGTGGACGGGTTAATGAAAAACTGTTTTTT
few,NA,TRBV5-1,15,TRBJ2-3,CASSPVGRPTDTQYF,TGCGCCAGCAGCCCCGTGGGAAGGCCTACAGATACGCAGTATTTT
NA,NA,TRBV7-3,15,TRBJ2-7,CASSAEAGQSYEQYF,TGTGCCAGCAGCGCTGAGGCAGGGCAATCCTACGAGCAGTACTTC